The entry that follows covers one T cell receptor (beta chain) sequence. Its antigen remains unidentified. Qualities for individual bases were not recorded, and no much larger clone is one base off. The germline V and J ends show losses of 5 bases and 9 bases respectively, and no gene match explains 9 bases of the junction. The CDR3 runs 14 residues from the cysteine to the phenylalanine. Only the CDR3 DNA stays, 42 bases, in frame from base 1. CDR1 and CDR2 are read off the germline V gene as SGHNT and YENEEA. Whole blood was collected in K2EDTA tubes by collaborating institutions according to the institutions' own protocols. Collaborator samples were shipped for TCRbeta analysis as frozen whole blood, isolated PBMCs, or DNA extracted from either sample type. These data originate in a study of blood T cell repertoires in COVID-19 (dated by TCRdb to 2018 to 2020). Context from the whole study: Collaborator samples came from the United States, Italy and Spain and covered acute and convalescent phases of COVID-19. Subjects who had been exposed to COVID-19, were actively infected with it, or had recovered from it provided the deeply sampled blood TCRbeta repertoires that made up the dataset. The samples were drawn from the first 160 participants of the ongoing ImmuneRACE study and from 1,200 or so subjects provided by 6 global collaborators. Where HLA class I and class II types were available, the types were taken from metadata supplied by the sample provider, not from assay-based typing. The repertoires were released in a freely available public database intended as a resource for research on the immune response to SARS-CoV-2. The prospective study material was composed of cDNA or gDNA derived from T cells, B-cell-depleted T cells, or PBMCs. A de-identified subject ID, COVID-19 status, age in years and sex were almost always included in the sample metadata.

TCRbeta CDR3 regions were amplified from genomic DNA by means of the immunoSEQ Assay, a bias-controlled multiplex PCR. The authors' analysis ran thus. The number of nucleated cells in each sample was estimated by amplification of reference gene primers within the assay. To quantify the absolute abundance of each unique TCRbeta CDR3 rearrangement, sequence reads were collapsed and filtered. For each sample, productive Simpson clonality was calculated as the square root of Simpson's diversity index over productive rearrangements. TCRdb limited this immuneACCESS table to in-frame rearrangements with V and J called. A share of clones is missing; checked studies link under half to unresolved V genes, and the rest is unexplained. The V and J calls and clone size are taken from that table; D and trimming were inferred from the DNA. The sample profile shows approximately 100,000 clones; roughly 92% of them were found once. The top ten clonotypes cover around 5.4% of the sample.

Beyond this particular receptor, the publication reports: Clinical and demographic metadata were provided uncurated, with the amount varying by source and participant.

The V gene is TRBV11-3 and the J gene is TRBJ2-5, with TRBD2 identical over 10 junction bases. Sequenced input: peripheral blood. This receptor was identified in a man aged 65 to 85 with acute or convalescent COVID-19. The DNA sequence follows: TGTGCCAGCAGCCCCAGGACTAGCGGAGGGGCCCAGTACTTC. Its product reads: CASSPRTSGGAQYF.